This T cell receptor gamma chain was recorded in a study of gamma-delta T cells after stem cell transplantation. Germline CDR1 GITISATS, CDR2 ISYDGTV (reference sequence). J was trimmed by 6 bases and V by 2 bases; bases with no gene match: 4. The CDR3 runs to 16 residues. TCRdb reprocessed the RT-PCR reads using CATT. The sample lists hundreds of gamma-chain clones, approximately 5% occurring once. This clone was counted a few times. TCRdb has a much larger clone's protein, which differs at residue 6 from the translation of this DNA, likely because of a read error; what is shown is the protein translated from the DNA.

Sequenced sample: gamma-delta T cells. The rearrangement joins TRGV9 to TRGJP. This TCR derives from a human donor. It is not recorded whose cells these are; they may come from a transplant donor. The DNA for the CDR3 is TGTGCCTTGTGGGAGGAATCAGAGTTGGGCAAAAAAATCAAGGTATTT. It specifies CALWEESELGKKIKVF.